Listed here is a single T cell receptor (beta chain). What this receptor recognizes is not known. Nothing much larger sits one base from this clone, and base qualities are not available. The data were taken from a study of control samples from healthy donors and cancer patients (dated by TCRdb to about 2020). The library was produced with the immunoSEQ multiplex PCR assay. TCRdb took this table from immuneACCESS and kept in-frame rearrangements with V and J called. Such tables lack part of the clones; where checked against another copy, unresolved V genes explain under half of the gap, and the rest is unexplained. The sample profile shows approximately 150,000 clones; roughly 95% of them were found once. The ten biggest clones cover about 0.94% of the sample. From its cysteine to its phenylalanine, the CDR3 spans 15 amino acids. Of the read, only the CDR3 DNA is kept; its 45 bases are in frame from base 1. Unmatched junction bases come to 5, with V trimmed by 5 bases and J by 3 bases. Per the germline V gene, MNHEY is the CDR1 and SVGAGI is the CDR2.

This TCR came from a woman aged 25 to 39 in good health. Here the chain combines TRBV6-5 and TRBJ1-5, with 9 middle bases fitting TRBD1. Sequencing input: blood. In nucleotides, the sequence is TGTGCCAGCAGTCGGGACAGGGAATACAATCAGCCCCAGCATTTT. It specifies CASSRDREYNQPQHF.